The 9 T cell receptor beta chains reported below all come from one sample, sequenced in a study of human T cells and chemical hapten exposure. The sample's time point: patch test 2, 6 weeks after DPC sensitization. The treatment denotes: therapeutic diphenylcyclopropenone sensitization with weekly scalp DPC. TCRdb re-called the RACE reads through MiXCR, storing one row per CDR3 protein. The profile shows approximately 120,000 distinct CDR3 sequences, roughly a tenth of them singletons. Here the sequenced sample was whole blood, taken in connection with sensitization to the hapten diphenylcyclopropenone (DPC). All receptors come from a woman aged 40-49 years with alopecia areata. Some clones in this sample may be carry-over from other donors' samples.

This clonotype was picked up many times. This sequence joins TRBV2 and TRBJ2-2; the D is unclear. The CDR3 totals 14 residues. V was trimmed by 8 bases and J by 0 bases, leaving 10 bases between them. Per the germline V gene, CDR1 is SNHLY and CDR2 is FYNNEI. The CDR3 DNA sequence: TGTGCCAGCCGGAGACAAACGAACACCGGGGAGCTGTTTTTT. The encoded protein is CASRRQTNTGELFF.

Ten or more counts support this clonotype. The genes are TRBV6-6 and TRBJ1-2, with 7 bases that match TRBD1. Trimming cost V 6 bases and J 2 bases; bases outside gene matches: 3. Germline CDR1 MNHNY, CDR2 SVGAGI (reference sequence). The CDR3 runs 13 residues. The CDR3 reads CASSLQGNYGYTF. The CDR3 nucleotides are TGTGCCAGCAGCTTACAGGGGAACTATGGCTACACCTTC.

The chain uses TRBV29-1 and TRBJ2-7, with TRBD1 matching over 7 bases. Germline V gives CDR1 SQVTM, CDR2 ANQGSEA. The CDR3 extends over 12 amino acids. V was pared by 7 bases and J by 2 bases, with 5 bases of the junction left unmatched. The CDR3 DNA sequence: TGCAGCGCCGGGACAGTAACCTACGAGCAGTACTTC. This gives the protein CSAGTVTYEQYF.

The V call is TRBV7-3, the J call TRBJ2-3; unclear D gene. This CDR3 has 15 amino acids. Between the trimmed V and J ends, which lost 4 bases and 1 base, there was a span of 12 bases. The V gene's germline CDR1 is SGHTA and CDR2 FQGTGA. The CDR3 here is CASSSTLSRTDTQYF. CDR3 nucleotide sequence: TGTGCCAGCAGCTCCACTCTCTCGCGCACAGATACGCAGTATTTT. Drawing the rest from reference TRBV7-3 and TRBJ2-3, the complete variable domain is GAGVSQTPSNKVTEKGKYVELRCDPISGHTALYWYRQSLGQGPEFLIYFQGTGAADDSGLPNDRFFAVRPEGSVSTLKIQRTERGDSAVYLCASSSTLSRTDTQYFGPGTRLTVL.

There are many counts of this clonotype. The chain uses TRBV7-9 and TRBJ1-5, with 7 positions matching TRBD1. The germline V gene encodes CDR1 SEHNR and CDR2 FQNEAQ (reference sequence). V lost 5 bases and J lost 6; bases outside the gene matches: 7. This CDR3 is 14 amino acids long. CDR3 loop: CASSRDSSGQPQHF. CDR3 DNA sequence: TGTGCCAGCAGCCGGGACAGTTCAGGTCAGCCCCAGCATTTT.

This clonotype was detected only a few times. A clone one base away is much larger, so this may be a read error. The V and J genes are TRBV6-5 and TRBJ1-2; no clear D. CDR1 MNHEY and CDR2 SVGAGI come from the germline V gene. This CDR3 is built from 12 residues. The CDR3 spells CASRAAVYGYAF. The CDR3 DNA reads TGTGCCAGTCGGGCGGCAGTCTATGGCTACGCCTTC.

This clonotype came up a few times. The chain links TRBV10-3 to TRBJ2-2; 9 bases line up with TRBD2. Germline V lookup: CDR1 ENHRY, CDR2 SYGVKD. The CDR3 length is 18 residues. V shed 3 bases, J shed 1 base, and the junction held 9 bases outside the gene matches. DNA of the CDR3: TGTGCCATCAGTGAACTTCCAGCGGGGGGACTGAACACCGGGGAGCTGTTTTTT. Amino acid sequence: CAISELPAGGLNTGELFF.

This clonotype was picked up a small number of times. The CDR3 here is CASSGGSITGELFF. The CDR3 DNA is TGTGCCAGCAGTGGTGGGAGCATCACCGGGGAGCTGTTTTTT. The chain has TRBV2 and TRBJ2-2, with D maybe TRBD2 (5 bases). The CDR3 is 14 amino acids. Germline assignment: CDR1 SNHLY and CDR2 FYNNEI. V was trimmed by 4 bases and J by 4 bases, leaving 10 bases between them.

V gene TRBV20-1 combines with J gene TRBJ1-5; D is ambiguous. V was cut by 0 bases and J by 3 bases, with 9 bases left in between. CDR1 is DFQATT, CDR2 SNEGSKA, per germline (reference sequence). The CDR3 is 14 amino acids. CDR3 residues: CSARDRTDNQPQHF. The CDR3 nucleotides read TGCAGTGCTAGAGATAGAACAGACAATCAGCCCCAGCATTTT.